These 28 T cell receptor beta chains originate from one sample sequenced in a study of shared clonotypes between healthy human individuals (dated by TCRdb to 2019 to 2021). Library preparation was by the immunoSEQ multiplex PCR assay. The table was pulled from immuneACCESS by TCRdb, which kept in-frame rearrangements only. Such tables lose some clones; where checked, under half of the loss comes from unresolved V genes, and the rest has no known cause. A total of under 120,000 clones appear in this sample, 65% to 75% of them only once. The ten largest clones represent 24% of the sample. The material sequenced was memory CD8+ T cells sorted from blood. Explained via the paper, the cell subset or site label denotes: CD45RO+ cells pooled with CCR7-negative TemRA cells. The receptors were gathered from a woman in her 30s in good health.

A note on this clone: The junction does not match germline at one end; this may be a read error. The J gene is TRBJ1-5, the V gene TRBV15; D is unresolved. Per the germline V gene, CDR1 is LNHNV and CDR2 is YYDKDF (reference sequence). The CDR3 contains 13 residues. The CDR3 loop is CANSLGFHQPQHF. In nucleotides, the CDR3 is TGTGCCAACAGCCTGGGTTTTCATCAGCCCCAGCATTTT.

CDR3 in amino acids: CASSEAGEGSYEQYF. The CDR3 nucleotides are TGTGCCAGCAGTGAAGCGGGGGAGGGCTCCTACGAGCAGTACTTC. This chain uses TRBV2 with TRBJ2-7; the match to TRBD2 covers 7 bases. The length of the CDR3 is 15 residues. CDR1 is SNHLY, CDR2 FYNNEI, per germline. With 0 bases clipped from V and 0 bases from J, the junction kept 2 bases outside the gene matches.

CDR3 nucleotides: TGTGCCAGTACCGGACCCGAACCCTACGAGCAGTACTTC. Its translation: CASTGPEPYEQYF. The chain couples TRBV2 to TRBJ2-7; no definite D call. Trimming took 9 bases from V and 2 from J, leaving 14 bases between them. The germline CDR1 and CDR2 sequences are SNHLY and FYNNEI. The CDR3 has 13 residues.

About this clone: This likely traces to a read error, being one base from a far larger clone. The chain combines TRBV6-1 with TRBJ2-2; D unresolved. Germline V gives CDR1 MNHNS, CDR2 SASEGT. The CDR3 is 14 residues long. With 2 bases removed from V and 0 bases from J, the gap between germline ends came to 4 bases. This chain's CDR3 is CASSELANTGELFF. For the CDR3, the DNA is TGTGCCAGCAGTGAACTAGCGAACACCGGGGAGCTGTTTTTT.

The sample holds a few counts of this clone. V and J are TRBV7-7 and TRBJ2-3; the D gene is possibly TRBD2 (6 bases). This CDR3 comprises 14 residues. Germline V lookup: CDR1 SSHAT, CDR2 FNYEAQ (reference sequence). V was cut by 5 bases and J by 4 bases, with 13 bases left in between. CDR3 protein: CASSPRLAPDTQYF. Here the CDR3 DNA reads TGTGCCAGCAGCCCGCGTCTAGCGCCAGATACGCAGTATTTT.

For the CDR3, the DNA is TGTGCCAGCAGCTTGAGTGATGAGCAGTTCTTC. As protein: CASSLSDEQFF. The gene calls are TRBV7-8 and TRBJ2-1; D gene uncertain. The CDR3 covers 11 residues. From germline, CDR1 is SGHVS and CDR2 FQNEAQ. V dropped 3 bases and J dropped 8 bases, with 5 bases sitting between them.

This clone occurred a few times. The chain joins TRBV7-9 to TRBJ1-1; 8 bases are a match to TRBD1. The V segment lost 1 base and the J segment 3 bases; nucleotides outside the gene matches: 10. The CDR3 has 17 residues. Germline CDR1 reads SEHNR; CDR2 reads FQNEAQ (reference sequence). The CDR3: CASSLGQGARLDTEAFF. DNA for the CDR3: TGTGCCAGCAGCTTAGGTCAGGGGGCGAGGTTGGACACTGAAGCTTTCTTT.

This clone was seen a few times. The chain joins TRBV30 to TRBJ2-7, with 7 bases identical to TRBD2. This CDR3 has 17 amino acids. The V gene end was trimmed by 4 bases and the J gene end by 2 bases; junction bases not matched to a gene: 17. Germline lookup yields CDR1 GTSNPN and CDR2 SVGIG (reference sequence). As DNA, the CDR3 is TGTGCCTGGACCTTCCCTCCCCGGCTAGCGGTGACCTACGAGCAGTACTTC. Its translation: CAWTFPPRLAVTYEQYF.

The chain uses TRBV7-6 and TRBJ2-3; 10 bases agree with TRBD2. CDR1 and CDR2 from the germline V gene are SGHVS and FNYEAQ. The CDR3 covers 17 residues. V trimming: 0 bases; J trimming: 5 bases; junction bases outside the gene matches: 8. The CDR3 region is CASSLAPASGSVDTQYF. Written as DNA, the CDR3 is TGTGCCAGCAGCTTAGCCCCGGCTAGCGGGAGTGTAGATACGCAGTATTTT.

This clone was seen just once. The chain carries TRBV5-6 and TRBJ2-2, with D possibly being TRBD2 (5 bases). Trimming stripped 0 bases from V and 2 bases from J, with 8 bases between. This CDR3 contains 15 residues. Per germline, CDR1 SGHDT and CDR2 YYEEEE. CDR3 sequence: CASSLGGHNTGELFF. In DNA, the CDR3 is TGTGCCAGCAGCTTGGGAGGGCATAACACCGGGGAGCTGTTTTTT. The whole variable domain, filled in from reference TRBV5-6 and TRBJ2-2, reads DAGVTQSPTHLIKTRGQQVTLRCSPKSGHDTVSWYQQALGQGPQFIFQYYEEEERQRGNFPDRFSGHQFPNYSSELNVNALLLGDSALYLCASSLGGHNTGELFFGEGSRLTVL.

The chain links TRBV10-2 to TRBJ2-6; D not resolved. Germline lookup yields CDR1 WSHSY and CDR2 SAAADI. Trimming stripped 2 bases from V and 0 bases from J, with 5 bases between. This CDR3 contains 15 residues. The CDR3 loop reads CASSESDSGANVLTF. The CDR3 region has the DNA TGCGCCAGCAGTGAGAGTGACTCTGGGGCCAACGTCCTGACTTTC.

The chain employs TRBV14 and TRBJ2-6; D unclear. V lost 3 bases and J lost 3, with 18 bases in between. This CDR3 contains 18 residues. The germline gives CDR1 SGHDN, CDR2 FVKESK. The CDR3 spells CASSHWTALQSGANVLTF. The DNA for the CDR3 is TGTGCCAGCAGCCACTGGACGGCCCTCCAAAGTGGGGCCAACGTCCTGACTTTC. Using reference TRBV14 and TRBJ2-6 for the parts outside the CDR3, the full variable domain is EAGVTQFPSHSVIEKGQTVTLRCDPISGHDNLYWYRRVMGKEIKFLLHFVKESKQDESGMPNNRFLAERTGGTYSTLKVQPAELEDSGVYFCASSHWTALQSGANVLTFGAGSRLTVL.

V and J are TRBV7-9 and TRBJ2-2, with D perhaps being TRBD1 or TRBD2 (5 bases each). Germline CDR1 SEHNR, CDR2 FQNEAQ (reference sequence). The V gene lost 0 bases and the J gene lost 3 bases, with 11 bases spanning the gap. The CDR3 extends over 16 amino acids. The CDR3 nucleotides read TGTGCCAGCAGCTTAGCAGCCCGGGGCGACACCGGGGAGCTGTTTTTT. Protein: CASSLAARGDTGELFF. Using reference TRBV7-9 and TRBJ2-2 for the parts outside the CDR3, the full variable domain is DTGVSQNPRHKITKRGQNVTFRCDPISEHNRLYWYRQTLGQGPEFLTYFQNEAQLEKSRLLSDRFSAERPKGSFSTLEIQRTEQGDSAMYLCASSLAARGDTGELFFGEGSRLTVL.

V gene TRBV5-4 combines with J gene TRBJ2-1, with D possibly matching TRBD2 (6 bases). The CDR3 runs 15 residues. Germline CDR1 reads SGHNT; CDR2 reads YYREEE (reference sequence). The V and J ends lost 0 bases and 2 bases respectively, with 9 bases between them. The chain's CDR3 is CASSLASEPYNEQFF. Written as DNA, the CDR3 is TGTGCCAGCAGCTTGGCTAGCGAACCCTACAATGAGCAGTTCTTC.

The chain recombines TRBV5-4 with TRBJ2-1, with D possibly matching TRBD2 (5 bases). The CDR3 spans 17 residues. Germline V gene lookup returns CDR1 SGHNT and CDR2 YYREEE (reference sequence). V was pared by 0 bases and J by 3 bases, with 16 bases between. DNA for the CDR3: TGTGCCAGCAGCTTGGTAGGAAGGGAGATCTTCTACAATGAGCAGTTCTTC. Translated, it gives CASSLVGREIFYNEQFF. Together with reference TRBV5-4 and TRBJ2-1, the CDR3 gives the full variable domain: ETGVTQSPTHLIKTRGQQVTLRCSSQSGHNTVSWYQQALGQGPQFIFQYYREEENGRGNFPPRFSGLQFPNYSSELNVNALELDDSALYLCASSLVGREIFYNEQFFGPGTRLTVL.

V usage is TRBV19 and J usage is TRBJ1-5; TRBD1 matches 9 bases. CDR3 size: 15 residues. Looked up from germline, CDR1 is LNHDA and CDR2 is SQIVND (reference sequence). Trimming at V came to 9 bases and at J to 3 bases, leaving 9 bases not matched to a gene. The CDR3 loop is CASALGTGYNQPQHF. CDR3 coding DNA: TGTGCCAGCGCCCTTGGGACAGGGTACAATCAGCCCCAGCATTTT.

The chain recombines TRBV27 with TRBJ1-1; D remains ambiguous. This CDR3 is 15 amino acids long. CDR1 is MNHEY and CDR2 is SMNVEV in the germline V gene (reference sequence). The V and J ends lost 2 bases and 3 bases respectively, with 13 bases between them. CDR3 coding DNA: TGTGCCAGCAGTTTAGAGCCTAGCGGGGACACTGAAGCTTTCTTT. It translates to CASSLEPSGDTEAFF.

This clone has a handful of counts. This chain joins TRBV19 and TRBJ2-3; D ambiguous. Germline CDR1 reads LNHDA; CDR2 reads SQIVND (reference sequence). Trimming stripped 6 bases from V and 4 bases from J, with 14 bases between. This CDR3 is 14 amino acids long. This CDR3 reads CASRPLGEPDTQYF. CDR3 bases: TGTGCCAGTAGACCGCTGGGCGAACCAGATACGCAGTATTTT.

The chain couples TRBV5-1 to TRBJ2-5, with 7 bases that match TRBD1. The CDR3 runs to 16 residues. From germline, CDR1 is SGHRS and CDR2 YFSETQ. After removal of 2 bases from V and 5 bases from J, the junction contained 12 bases not matched to a gene. The CDR3 spells CASSFITGVPTETQYF. The CDR3 DNA reads TGCGCCAGCAGCTTTATTACAGGGGTTCCGACGGAGACCCAGTACTTC.

The genes are TRBV28 and TRBJ2-1; 8 nucleotides align to TRBD2. The V and J ends lost 7 bases and 3 bases, in that order; junction bases with no gene match: 11. This CDR3 comprises 16 residues. Germline values: CDR1 MDHEN, CDR2 SYDVKM. DNA of the CDR3: TGTGCCAGCACTTCAGCGGGAGAGGATCGCTACAATGAGCAGTTCTTC. It codes for CASTSAGEDRYNEQFF.

The CDR3 DNA follows: TGTGCCAGCAGTTCCAGGGTAGGCGAGCAGTACTTC. It encodes CASSSRVGEQYF. The J gene is TRBJ2-7, the V gene TRBV27, with a possible D match to TRBD1 (5 bases). The CDR3 is 12 amino acids. CDR1 MNHEY and CDR2 SMNVEV come from the germline V gene (reference sequence). V lost 4 bases and J lost 6, with 10 bases in between.

This clone was detected ten times or more. The rearrangement links TRBV4-2 to TRBJ2-5; TRBD2 agrees at 10 bases. The CDR3 covers 16 residues. V trimming: 3 bases; J trimming: 2 bases; junction bases outside the gene matches: 6. CDR1 LGHNA and CDR2 YNFKEQ come from the germline V gene. The CDR3 region is CASSQYTSGAQETQYF. CDR3 DNA sequence: TGTGCCAGCAGCCAGTACACTAGCGGGGCTCAAGAGACCCAGTACTTC.

In its sample, this clone was seen a few times. This chain joins TRBV29-1 and TRBJ2-1; D gene uncertain. The V gene lost 1 base and the J gene lost 8 bases, with 12 bases spanning the gap. CDR3 size: 13 residues. Germline V gene lookup returns CDR1 SQVTM and CDR2 ANQGSEA. CDR3 sequence: CSVEVLNFYEQFF. The CDR3 coding sequence is TGCAGCGTTGAAGTCTTGAACTTCTATGAGCAGTTCTTC.

The genes are TRBV20-1 and TRBJ2-3; unclear D gene. Germline CDR1 is DFQATT and CDR2 is SNEGSKA (reference sequence). The CDR3 is 11 amino acids. Trimming shortened V by 8 bases and J by 6 bases, and 12 bases separated the two germline ends. The CDR3 DNA is TGCAGTCTTTCCCCCCCGGATACGCAGTATTTT. Translated, it gives CSLSPPDTQYF.

The CDR3 coding sequence is TGTGCCAGCAGCTTAACGACAGGGGGGATCACTGAAGCTTTCTTT. The encoded protein is CASSLTTGGITEAFF. The chain carries TRBV11-2 and TRBJ1-1, with 9 nucleotides matching TRBD1. V was pared by 2 bases and J by 4 bases, with 5 bases of the junction left unmatched. The CDR3 totals 15 residues. Germline V gene data show CDR1 as SGHAT and CDR2 as FQNNGV.

The chain combines TRBV30 with TRBJ2-7; TRBD1 matches 9 bases. The CDR3 runs to 15 residues. Germline V gene lookup returns CDR1 GTSNPN and CDR2 SVGIG (reference sequence). Losses at the gene ends were 2 bases for V and 7 bases for J; bases not matched to a gene: 12. The CDR3, as DNA: TGTGCCTGGAGTACCGGGACAGGGTATTTTTGGGAGCAGTACTTC. Amino acids: CAWSTGTGYFWEQYF.

J is TRBJ2-7 and V is TRBV20-1; possibly TRBD1 or TRBD2 for D (5 bases each). Looked up from germline, CDR1 is DFQATT and CDR2 is SNEGSKA (reference sequence). The CDR3 has 11 residues. V was shortened by 4 bases and J by 2 bases, with 6 bases between the two germline ends. The CDR3 here is CSAMGAYEQYF. In DNA, the CDR3 is TGCAGTGCTATGGGGGCCTACGAGCAGTACTTC.

By share of the sample, this clone is medium-sized. The sample contains more than one DNA sequence encoding this CDR3. V and J are TRBV25-1 and TRBJ2-2; D call uncertain. The CDR3 is 14 residues long. The V and J ends lost 2 bases and 3 bases respectively, with 7 bases between them. The germline V gene encodes CDR1 MGHDK and CDR2 SYGVNS. The CDR3 loop is CASSEPRHTGELFF. The CDR3, as DNA: TGTGCCAGCAGTGAACCCCGGCACACCGGGGAGCTGTTTTTT.